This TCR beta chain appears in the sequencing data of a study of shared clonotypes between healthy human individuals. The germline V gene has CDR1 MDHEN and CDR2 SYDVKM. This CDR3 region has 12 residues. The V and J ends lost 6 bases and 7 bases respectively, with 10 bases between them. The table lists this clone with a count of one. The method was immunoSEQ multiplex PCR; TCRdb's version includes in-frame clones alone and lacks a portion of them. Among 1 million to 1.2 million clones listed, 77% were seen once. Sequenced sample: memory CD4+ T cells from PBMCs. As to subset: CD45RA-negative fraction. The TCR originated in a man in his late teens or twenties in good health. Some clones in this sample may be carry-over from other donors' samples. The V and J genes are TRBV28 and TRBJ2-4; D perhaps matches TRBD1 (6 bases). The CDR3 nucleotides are TGTGCCAGCAGGCCGCAGGGGAACATTCAGTACTTC. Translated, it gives CASRPQGNIQYF.